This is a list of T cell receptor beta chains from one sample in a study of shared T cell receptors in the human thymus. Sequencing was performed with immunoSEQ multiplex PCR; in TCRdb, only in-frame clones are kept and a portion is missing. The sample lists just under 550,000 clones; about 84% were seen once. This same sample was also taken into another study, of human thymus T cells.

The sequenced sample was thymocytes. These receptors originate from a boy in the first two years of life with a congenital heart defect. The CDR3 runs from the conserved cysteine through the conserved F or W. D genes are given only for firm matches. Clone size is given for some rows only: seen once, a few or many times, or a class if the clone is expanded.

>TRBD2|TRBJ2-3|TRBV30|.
TGTGCCTGGAGTGTACATAGCGGGTTTACAGATACGCAGTATTTT
CAWSVHSGFTDTQYF
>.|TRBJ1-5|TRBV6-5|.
TGTGCCAGCGCCGTTTCCGGGGATAGCAATCAGCCCCAGCATTTT
CASAVSGDSNQPQHF
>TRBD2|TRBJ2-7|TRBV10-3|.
TGTGCCATCACCTCAGGACTAGCCAAATCCTACGAGCAGTACTTC
CAITSGLAKSYEQYF
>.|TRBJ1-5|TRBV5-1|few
TGCGCCAGCAGCCTGGGCGGAGAAGGTTATAGCAATCAGCCCCAGCATTTT
CASSLGGEGYSNQPQHF
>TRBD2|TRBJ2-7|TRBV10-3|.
TGTGCCATCAGTGAGTCGATCCGGACTAGCGCCTACGAGCAGTACTTC
CAISESIRTSAYEQYF
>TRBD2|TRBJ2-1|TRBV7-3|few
TGTGCCACCGCGTTTCGGCTAGCGGGAGGACCCTCCTACAATGAGCAGTTCTTC
CATAFRLAGGPSYNEQFF
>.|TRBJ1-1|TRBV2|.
TGTGCCAGCAATACCCCCCCAGGAGCAGGGAAGGGATTGAACACTGAAGCTTTCTTT
CASNTPPGAGKGLNTEAFF
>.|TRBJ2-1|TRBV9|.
TGTGCCAGCAGCGTTTTTTCTAGCGATCACAATGAGCAGTTCTTC
CASSVFSSDHNEQFF
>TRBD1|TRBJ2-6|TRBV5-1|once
TGCGCCAGCAGCTTGAATACAGGGGGATCCGGGGCCAACGTCCTGACTTTC
CASSLNTGGSGANVLTF
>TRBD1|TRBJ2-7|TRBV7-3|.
TGTGCCAGCAGCCCGGACAGGGGTGACCACGAGCAGTACTTC
CASSPDRGDHEQYF
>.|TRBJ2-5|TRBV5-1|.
TGCGCCAGCAGCTTGGCCCTCCCAGGCCTTGAGACCCAGTACTTC
CASSLALPGLETQYF
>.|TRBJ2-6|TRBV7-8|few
TGTGCCAGCAGCTTAGCGCGGGGGCTACACGACTCTGGGGCCAACGTCCTGACTTTC
CASSLARGLHDSGANVLTF
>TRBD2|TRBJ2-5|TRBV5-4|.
TGTGCCAGCAGCTTGAGAGCGGGATGGGGGGAAGAGACCCAGTACTTC
CASSLRAGWGEETQYF
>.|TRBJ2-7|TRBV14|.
TGTGCCAGCAGCCGAAGGAGGGTTCCCATCTACGAGCAGTACTTC
CASSRRRVPIYEQYF
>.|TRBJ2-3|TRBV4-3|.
TGCGCCAGCAGCCAAGATTTGGGGAGCATCACAGATACGCAGTATTTT
CASSQDLGSITDTQYF
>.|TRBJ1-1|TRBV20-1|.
TGCAGTGCTAGAGCGCCCTCAGGGGCTTTCTTT
CSARAPSGAFF
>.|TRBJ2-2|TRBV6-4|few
TGTGCCAGCAACAGACTAGTATCCACCGGGGAGCTGTTTTTT
CASNRLVSTGELFF